This TCR beta chain was recovered during a study of T cell changes during pregnancy in multiple sclerosis. CDR3 size: 19 residues. Germline loops: CDR1 SGHAT, CDR2 FQNNGV. Trimming cost V 3 bases and J 1 base; bases outside gene matches: 11. The table came from immunoSEQ multiplex PCR; TCRdb's copy has only in-frame clones and leaves some out. The sample has tens of thousands of clones, about 90% seen once. The chain employs TRBV11-2 and TRBJ2-1; 11 bases are shared with TRBD2. The clonotype originates from a female donor in good health, serving as a control in a pregnancy study. Some clones in this sample may be carry-over from other donors' samples. The sequencing here drew on PBMCs, taken in the first trimester of pregnancy. For the CDR3, the DNA is TGTGCCAGCAGCTTTGGTCTAGCGGGAGGCTTCGGTTCCTACAATGAGCAGTTCTTC. This translates into CASSFGLAGGFGSYNEQFF.